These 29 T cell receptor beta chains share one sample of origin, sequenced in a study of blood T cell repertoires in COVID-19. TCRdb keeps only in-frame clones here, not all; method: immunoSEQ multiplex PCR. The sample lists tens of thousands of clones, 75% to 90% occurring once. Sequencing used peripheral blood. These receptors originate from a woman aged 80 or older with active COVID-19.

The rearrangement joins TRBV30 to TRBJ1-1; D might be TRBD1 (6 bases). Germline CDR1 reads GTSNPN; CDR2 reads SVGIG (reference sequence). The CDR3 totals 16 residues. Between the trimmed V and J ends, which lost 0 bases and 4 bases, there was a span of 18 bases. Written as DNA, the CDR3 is TGTGCCTGGAGTGTACGGCAGGGGAGCTGGGGCACTGAAGCTTTCTTT. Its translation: CAWSVRQGSWGTEAFF.

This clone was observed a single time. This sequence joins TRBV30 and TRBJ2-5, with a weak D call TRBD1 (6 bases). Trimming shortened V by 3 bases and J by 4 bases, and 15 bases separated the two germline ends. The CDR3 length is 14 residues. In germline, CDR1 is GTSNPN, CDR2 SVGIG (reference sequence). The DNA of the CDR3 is TGTGCCTGGAGATGGGGGCCCCTGGGAGAGACCCAGTACTTC. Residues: CAWRWGPLGETQYF. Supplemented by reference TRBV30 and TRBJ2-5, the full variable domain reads SQTIHQWPATLVQPVGSPLSLECTVEGTSNPNLYWYRQAAGRGLQLLFYSVGIGQISSEVPQNLSASRPQDRQFILSSKKLLLSDSGFYLCAWRWGPLGETQYFGPGTRLLVL.

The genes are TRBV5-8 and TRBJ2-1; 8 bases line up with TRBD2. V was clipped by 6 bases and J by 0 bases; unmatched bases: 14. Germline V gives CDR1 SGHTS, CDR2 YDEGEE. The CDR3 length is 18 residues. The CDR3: CASMRAASGRSSYNEQFF. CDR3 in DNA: TGTGCCAGCATGAGGGCCGCCAGCGGGAGAAGCTCCTACAATGAGCAGTTCTTC.

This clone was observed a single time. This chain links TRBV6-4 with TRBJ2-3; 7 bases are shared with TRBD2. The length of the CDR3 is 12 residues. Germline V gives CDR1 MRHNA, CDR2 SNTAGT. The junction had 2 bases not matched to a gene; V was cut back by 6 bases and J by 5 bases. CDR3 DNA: TGTGCCAGCAGCCCGGGGGGAGATACGCAGTATTTT. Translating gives CASSPGGDTQYF.

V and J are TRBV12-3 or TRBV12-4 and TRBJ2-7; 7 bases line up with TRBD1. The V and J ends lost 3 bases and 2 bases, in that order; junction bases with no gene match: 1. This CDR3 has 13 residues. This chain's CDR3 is CASSFRGPYEQYF. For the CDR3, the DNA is TGTGCCAGCAGTTTTAGGGGGCCCTACGAGCAGTACTTC.

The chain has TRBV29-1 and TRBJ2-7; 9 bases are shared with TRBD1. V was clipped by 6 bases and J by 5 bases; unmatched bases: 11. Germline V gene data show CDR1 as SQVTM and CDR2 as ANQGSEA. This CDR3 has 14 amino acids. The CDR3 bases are TGCAGCGTACTCACAACAGGGGGCTTCAACGAGCAGTACTTC. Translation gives CSVLTTGGFNEQYF.

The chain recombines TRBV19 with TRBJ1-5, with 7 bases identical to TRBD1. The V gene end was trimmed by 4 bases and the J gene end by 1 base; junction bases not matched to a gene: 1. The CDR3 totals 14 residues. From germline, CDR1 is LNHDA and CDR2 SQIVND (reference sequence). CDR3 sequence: CASSKGQSNQPQHF. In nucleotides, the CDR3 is TGTGCCAGTAGTAAGGGACAGAGCAATCAGCCCCAGCATTTT.

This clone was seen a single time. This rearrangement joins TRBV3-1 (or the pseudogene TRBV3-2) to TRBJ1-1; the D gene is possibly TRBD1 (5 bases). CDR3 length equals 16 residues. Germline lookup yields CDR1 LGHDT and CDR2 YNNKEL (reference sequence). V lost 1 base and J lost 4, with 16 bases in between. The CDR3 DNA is TGTGCCAGCAGCCAAGCTAGATCTCTCAGGGTCACTGAAGCTTTCTTT. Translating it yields CASSQARSLRVTEAFF.

CDR3 nucleotide sequence: TGTGCCAGCAGTTATCGGGAGCCCTACAATGAGCAGTTCTTC. Its translation: CASSYREPYNEQFF. The genes are TRBV6-2 or TRBV6-3 and TRBJ2-1, with a tentative D call TRBD2 (6 bases). The V and J ends lost 3 bases and 2 bases respectively, with 8 bases between them. The CDR3 contains 14 residues. The germline gives CDR1 MNHEY, CDR2 SVGEGT.

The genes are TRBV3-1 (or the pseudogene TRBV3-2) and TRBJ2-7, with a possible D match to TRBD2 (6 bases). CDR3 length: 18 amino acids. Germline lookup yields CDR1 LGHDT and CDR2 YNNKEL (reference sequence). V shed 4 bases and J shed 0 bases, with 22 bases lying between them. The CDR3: CASSPEKKRAVSSYEQYF. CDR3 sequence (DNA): TGTGCCAGCAGCCCTGAGAAGAAGCGGGCAGTCAGCTCCTACGAGCAGTACTTC.

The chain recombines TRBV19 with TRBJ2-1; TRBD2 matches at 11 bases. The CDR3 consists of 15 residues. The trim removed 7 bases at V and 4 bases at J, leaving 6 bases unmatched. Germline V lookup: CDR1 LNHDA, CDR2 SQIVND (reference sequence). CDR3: CASIPGTSGYNEQFF. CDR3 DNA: TGTGCCAGTATACCTGGGACTAGCGGTTACAATGAGCAGTTCTTC. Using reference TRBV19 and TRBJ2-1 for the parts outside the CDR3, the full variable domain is DGGITQSPKYLFRKEGQNVTLSCEQNLNHDAMYWYRQDPGQGLRLIYYSQIVNDFQKGDIAEGYSVSREKKESFPLTVTSAQKNPTAFYLCASIPGTSGYNEQFFGPGTRLTVL.

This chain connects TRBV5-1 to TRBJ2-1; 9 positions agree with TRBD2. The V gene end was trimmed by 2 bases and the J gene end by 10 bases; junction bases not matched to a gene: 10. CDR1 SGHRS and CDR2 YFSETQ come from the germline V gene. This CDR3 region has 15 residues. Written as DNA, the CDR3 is TGCGCCAGCAGCTTTTTAGCGGGAGCCTCTGGCGAGCAGTTCTTC. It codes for CASSFLAGASGEQFF.

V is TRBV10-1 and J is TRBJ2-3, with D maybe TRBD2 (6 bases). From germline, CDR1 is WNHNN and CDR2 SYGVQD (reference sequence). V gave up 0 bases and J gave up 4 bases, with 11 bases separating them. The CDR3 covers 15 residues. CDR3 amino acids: CASSESGGRADTQYF. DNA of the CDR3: TGCGCCAGCAGTGAGTCGGGGGGAAGGGCAGATACGCAGTATTTT.

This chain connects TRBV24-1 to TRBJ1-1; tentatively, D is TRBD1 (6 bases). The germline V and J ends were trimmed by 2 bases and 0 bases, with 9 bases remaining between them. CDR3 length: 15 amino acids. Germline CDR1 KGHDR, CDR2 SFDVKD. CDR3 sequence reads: CATSDSQGLNTEAFF. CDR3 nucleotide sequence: TGTGCCACCAGTGATTCACAGGGACTGAACACTGAAGCTTTCTTT.

CDR3 sequence reads: CAIRAGTGVGNTIYF. The CDR3 region has the DNA TGTGCCATCAGGGCGGGGACAGGGGTCGGAAACACCATATATTTT. The V and J genes are TRBV10-3 and TRBJ1-3; 10 bases match TRBD1. The CDR3 is 15 residues long. Trimming took 6 bases from V and 4 from J; bases not matched to a gene: 6. Germline V CDR1 and CDR2: ENHRY, SYGVKD.

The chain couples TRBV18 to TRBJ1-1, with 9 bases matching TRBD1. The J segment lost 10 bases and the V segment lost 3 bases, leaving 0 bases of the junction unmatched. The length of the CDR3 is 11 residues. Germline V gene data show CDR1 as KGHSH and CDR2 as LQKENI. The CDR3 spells CASSPDRGAFF. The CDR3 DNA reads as TGTGCCAGCTCACCGGACAGGGGAGCTTTCTTT.

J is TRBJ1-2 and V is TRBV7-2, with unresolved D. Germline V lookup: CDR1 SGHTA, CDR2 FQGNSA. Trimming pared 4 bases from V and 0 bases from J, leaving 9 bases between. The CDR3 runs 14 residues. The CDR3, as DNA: TGTGCCAGCAGCTACCTGGCAGCTAACTATGGCTACACCTTC. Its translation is CASSYLAANYGYTF. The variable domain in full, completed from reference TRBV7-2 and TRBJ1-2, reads GAGVSQSPSNKVTEKGKDVELRCDPISGHTALYWYRQSLGQGLEFLIYFQGNSAPDKSGLPSDRFSAERTGGSVSTLTIQRTQQEDSAVYLCASSYLAANYGYTFGSGTRLTVV.

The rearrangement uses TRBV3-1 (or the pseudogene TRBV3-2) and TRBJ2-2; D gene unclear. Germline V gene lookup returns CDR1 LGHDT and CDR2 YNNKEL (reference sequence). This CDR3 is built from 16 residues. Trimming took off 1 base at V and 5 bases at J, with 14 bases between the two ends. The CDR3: CASSQGPRVPTGELFF. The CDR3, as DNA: TGTGCCAGCAGCCAAGGGCCCCGGGTCCCAACCGGGGAGCTGTTTTTT.

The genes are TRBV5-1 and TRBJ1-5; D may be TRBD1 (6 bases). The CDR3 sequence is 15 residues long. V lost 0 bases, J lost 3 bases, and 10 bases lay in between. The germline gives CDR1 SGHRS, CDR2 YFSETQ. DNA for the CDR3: TGCGCCAGCAGCTTGGGGACAGACAACAATCAGCCCCAGCATTTT. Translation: CASSLGTDNNQPQHF.

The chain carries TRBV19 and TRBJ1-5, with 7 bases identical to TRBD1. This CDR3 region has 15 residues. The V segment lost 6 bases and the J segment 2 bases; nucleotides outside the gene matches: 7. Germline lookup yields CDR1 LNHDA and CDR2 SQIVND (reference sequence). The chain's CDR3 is CASRDRARGNQPQHF. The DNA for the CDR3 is TGTGCCAGTAGAGACAGGGCGCGAGGCAATCAGCCCCAGCATTTT.

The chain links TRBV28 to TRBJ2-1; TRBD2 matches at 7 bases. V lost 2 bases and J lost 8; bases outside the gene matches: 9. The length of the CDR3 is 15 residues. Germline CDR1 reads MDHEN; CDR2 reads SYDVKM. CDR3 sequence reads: CASSLRPGGVHEQFF. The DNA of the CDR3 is TGTGCCAGCAGTTTACGGCCGGGAGGTGTTCATGAGCAGTTCTTC.

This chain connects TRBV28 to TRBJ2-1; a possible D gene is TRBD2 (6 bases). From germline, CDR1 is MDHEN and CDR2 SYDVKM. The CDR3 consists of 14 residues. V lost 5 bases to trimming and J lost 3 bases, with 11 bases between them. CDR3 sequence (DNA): TGTGCCAGCAGTCCCCGGGGGAGCTACAATGAGCAGTTCTTC. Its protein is CASSPRGSYNEQFF.

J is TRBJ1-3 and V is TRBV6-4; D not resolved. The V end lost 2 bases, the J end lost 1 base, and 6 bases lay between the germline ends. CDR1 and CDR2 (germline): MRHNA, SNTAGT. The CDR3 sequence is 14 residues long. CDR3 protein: CASSDVASGNTIYF. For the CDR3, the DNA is TGTGCCAGCAGTGACGTCGCGTCTGGAAACACCATATATTTT.

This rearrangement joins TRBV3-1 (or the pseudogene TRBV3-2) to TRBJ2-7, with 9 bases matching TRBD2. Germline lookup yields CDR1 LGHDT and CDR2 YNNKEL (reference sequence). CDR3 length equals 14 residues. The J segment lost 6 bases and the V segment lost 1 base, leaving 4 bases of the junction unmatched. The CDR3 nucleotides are TGTGCCAGCAGCCAAGGGGGACTAGCAGCCGAGCAGTACTTC. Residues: CASSQGGLAAEQYF.

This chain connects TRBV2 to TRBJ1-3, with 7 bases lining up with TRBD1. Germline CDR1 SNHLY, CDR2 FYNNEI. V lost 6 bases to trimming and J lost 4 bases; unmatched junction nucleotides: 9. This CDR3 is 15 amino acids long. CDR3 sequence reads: CASRNEDRAGNTIYF. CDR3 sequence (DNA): TGTGCCAGCAGAAACGAAGACAGGGCAGGAAACACCATATATTTT. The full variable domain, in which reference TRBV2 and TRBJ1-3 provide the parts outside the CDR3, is EPEVTQTPSHQVTQMGQEVILRCVPISNHLYFYWYRQILGQKVEFLVSFYNNEISEKSEIFDDQFSVERPDGSNFTLKIRSTKLEDSAMYFCASRNEDRAGNTIYFGEGSWLTVV.

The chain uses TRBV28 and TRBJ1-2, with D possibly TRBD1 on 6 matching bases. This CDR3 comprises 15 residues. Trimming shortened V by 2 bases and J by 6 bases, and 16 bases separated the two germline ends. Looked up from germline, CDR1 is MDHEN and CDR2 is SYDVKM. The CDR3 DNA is TGTGCCAGCAGTTTACATGGGACCCGGACAGATGGCTACACCTTC. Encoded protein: CASSLHGTRTDGYTF.

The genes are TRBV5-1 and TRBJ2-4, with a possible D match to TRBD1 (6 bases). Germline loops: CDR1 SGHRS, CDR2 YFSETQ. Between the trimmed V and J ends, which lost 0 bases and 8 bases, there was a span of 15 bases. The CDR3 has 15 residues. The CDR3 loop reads CASSLGQANSDIQYF. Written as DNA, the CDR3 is TGCGCCAGCAGCTTGGGACAGGCTAATTCGGACATTCAGTACTTC.

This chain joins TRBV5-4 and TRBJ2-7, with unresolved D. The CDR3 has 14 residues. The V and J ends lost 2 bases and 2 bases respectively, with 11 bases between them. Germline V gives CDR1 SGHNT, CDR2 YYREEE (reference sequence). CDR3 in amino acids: CASSFSTRAYEQYF. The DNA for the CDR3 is TGTGCCAGCAGCTTCTCAACGAGAGCCTACGAGCAGTACTTC.

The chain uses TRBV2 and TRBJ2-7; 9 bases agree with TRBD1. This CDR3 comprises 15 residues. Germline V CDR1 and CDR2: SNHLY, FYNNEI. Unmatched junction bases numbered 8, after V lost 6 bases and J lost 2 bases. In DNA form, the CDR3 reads TGTGCCAGCAGCCCCGGACAGGGGTTAACCTACGAGCAGTACTTC. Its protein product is CASSPGQGLTYEQYF.